This TCR beta chain was found in a study of CD8 T cells in ankylosing spondylitis. Broader study findings: As reported, disease-linked clones showed significant enrichment in matched ankylosing spondylitis synovial fluid. Among TCR beta sequences, a motif of eight highly homologous variants appeared characteristic of ankylosing spondylitis blood.

Library preparation for TCR beta used quantitative 5'-RACE with molecular barcodes. One entry per CDR3 protein results from TCRdb running MiXCR on the 5' RACE reads. The data hold about 280,000 distinct CDR3 sequences, with 20% observed a single time. This clonotype was counted a few times. Its antigen is not known. The CDR3 spans 14 residues. V lost 1 base to trimming and J lost 5 bases, with 9 bases between them. CDR1 is MDHEN and CDR2 is SYDVKM in the germline V gene. The sequence came from a male donor with ankylosing spondylitis or in good health (not recorded which). Sequencing was done on a sample of blood, either unsorted or a sorted T cell fraction (not recorded which). The rearrangement joins TRBV28 to TRBJ2-1; D perhaps matches TRBD1 (6 bases). In nucleotides, the CDR3 is TGTGCCAGCAGTTTATTACGACAGGACAATGAGCAGTTCTTC. Translation gives CASSLLRQDNEQFF.